A single TCR beta chain is shown here with its context. This record comes from a study of technical replicates of blood from a handful of donors. The CDR3 totals 15 residues. V gave up 0 bases and J gave up 6 bases; unmatched junction bases: 5. Germline CDR1 reads MNHNS; CDR2 reads SASEGT. The assay was immunoSEQ multiplex PCR, and TCRdb's table has in-frame clones only and misses some. The sample holds tens of thousands of clones, less than 95% seen once. The origin of this receptor is a human donor in good health. Sequences were obtained from T cells isolated from PBMCs. V and J are TRBV6-1 and TRBJ1-2, with 9 bases lining up with TRBD1. CDR3 in DNA: TGTGCCAGCAGTGAAGCTCCCGGGACAGGGCATGGCTACACCTTC. Translated, it gives CASSEAPGTGHGYTF.